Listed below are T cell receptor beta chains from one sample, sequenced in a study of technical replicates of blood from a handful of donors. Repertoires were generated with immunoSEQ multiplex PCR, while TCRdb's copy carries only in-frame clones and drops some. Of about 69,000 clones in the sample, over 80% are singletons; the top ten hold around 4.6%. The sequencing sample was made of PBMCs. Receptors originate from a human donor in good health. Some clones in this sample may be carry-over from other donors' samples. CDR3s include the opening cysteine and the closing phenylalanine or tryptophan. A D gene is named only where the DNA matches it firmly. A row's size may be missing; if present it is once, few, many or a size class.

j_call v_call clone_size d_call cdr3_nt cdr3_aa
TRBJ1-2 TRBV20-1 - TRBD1 TGCAGTGCTGACCAGACAGGGCGCTACACCTTC CSADQTGRYTF
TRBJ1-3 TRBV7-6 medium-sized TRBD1 TGTGCCAGCAGCTCCGAACAGGGGGCTTCTGGAAACACCATATATTTT CASSSEQGASGNTIYF
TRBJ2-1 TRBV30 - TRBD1 TGTGCCTGGAGACCCCTGAGACGGGACAGGGTCTACAATGAGCAGTTCTTC CAWRPLRRDRVYNEQFF
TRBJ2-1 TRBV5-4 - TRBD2 TGTGCCAGCAGCTTGGACGGGGGGGCCGGAAATGAGCAGTTCTTC CASSLDGGAGNEQFF
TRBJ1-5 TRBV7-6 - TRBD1 TGTGCCAGCGGGGACAGTTCCAATCAGCCCCAGCATTTT CASGDSSNQPQHF
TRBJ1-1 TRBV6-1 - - TGTGCCAGCAGGTCCAGGGTGGGCACTGAAGCTTTCTTT CASRSRVGTEAFF
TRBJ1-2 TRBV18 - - TGTGCCAGCTCACCAGTGCAGGGTAGTCACTATGGCTACACCTTC CASSPVQGSHYGYTF
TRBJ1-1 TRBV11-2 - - TGTGCCAGCAGCTTATTTATTCAGGCAGGGGAAGCTTTCTTT CASSLFIQAGEAFF
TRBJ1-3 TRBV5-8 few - TGTGCCAGCAGCCCTTCCTGGCCTGGAAACACCATATATTTT CASSPSWPGNTIYF
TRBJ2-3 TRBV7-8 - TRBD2 TGTGCCAGCAGTCCGTGGGGGAGGGCCTCAGATACGCAGTATTTT CASSPWGRASDTQYF
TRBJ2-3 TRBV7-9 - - TGTGCCAGCAGCCCTAGATCCAAGGAGGATACGCAGTATTTT CASSPRSKEDTQYF
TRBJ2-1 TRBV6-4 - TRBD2 TGTGCCAGCAGTGACATCCGGACTAGCGGGAGTTATGATGAGCAGTTCTTC CASSDIRTSGSYDEQFF
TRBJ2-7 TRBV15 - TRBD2 TGTGCCACCAGCGGCCGAGGACTAGCGGGGGCCAAATACTATTACGAGCAGTACTTC CATSGRGLAGAKYYYEQYF
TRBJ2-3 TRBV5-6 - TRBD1 TGTGCCAGCAGCTGGGAAGACAGGGGGCCAGCAGATACGCAGTATTTT CASSWEDRGPADTQYF
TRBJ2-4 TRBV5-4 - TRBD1 TGTGCCAGCAGCGTGGGACAGGCCCTCGGGAACATTCAGTACTTC CASSVGQALGNIQYF
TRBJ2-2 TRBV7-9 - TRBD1 TGTGGGGACAGGTCCAACACCGGGGAGCTGTTTTTT CGDRSNTGELFF
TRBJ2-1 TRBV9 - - TGTGCCAGCGGAAATCTTGGGGGGTATGAGCAGTTCTTC CASGNLGGYEQFF
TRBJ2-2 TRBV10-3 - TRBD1 TGTGCCATCAGTGTCGGGACAGTCAGCACCGGGGAGCTGTTTTTT CAISVGTVSTGELFF
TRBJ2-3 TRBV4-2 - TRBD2 TGTGCCAGCAGCCAAGATAAAGGCGGGGGTGTAGATACGCAGTATTTT CASSQDKGGGVDTQYF
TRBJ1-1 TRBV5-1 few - TGCGCCAGCAGTGACATCGCGATCACTGAAGCTTTCTTT CASSDIAITEAFF
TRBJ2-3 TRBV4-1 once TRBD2 TGCGCCAGCAGCCAAGTAATAATAGCGGGGAGGGATACGCAGTATTTT CASSQVIIAGRDTQYF
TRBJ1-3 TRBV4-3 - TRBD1 TGCGCCAGCAGCCAAGAACTGACAGGGGCCACGTTACGGTCTGGAAACACCATATATTTT CASSQELTGATLRSGNTIYF
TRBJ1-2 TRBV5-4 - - TGTGCCAGCAGCTTGGAGGACAGAGATGGCTACACCTTC CASSLEDRDGYTF
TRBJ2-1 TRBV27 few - TGTGCCAGCAGTTCAAACAGGATTCATGAGCAGTTCTTC CASSSNRIHEQFF
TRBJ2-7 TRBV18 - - TGTGCCAGCTCAGTAGACTCCTACGAGCAGTACTTC CASSVDSYEQYF
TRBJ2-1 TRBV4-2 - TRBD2 TGTGCCAGCAGCCAAGCCGGGGCTAGCGGGAGCTCCTACAATGAGCAGTTCTTC CASSQAGASGSSYNEQFF
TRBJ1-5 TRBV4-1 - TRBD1 TGCGCCAGCAGCCAGACCGGGACAGGGTATCAGCCCCAGCATTTT CASSQTGTGYQPQHF
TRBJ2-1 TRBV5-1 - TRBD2 TGCGCCAGCAGCTTGGGGTGGGGACTAGCGGGTGGCAATGAGCAGTTCTTC CASSLGWGLAGGNEQFF
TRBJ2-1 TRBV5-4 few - TGTGCCAGCAGCCCTGGACTACCCAACGATGAGCAGTTCTTC CASSPGLPNDEQFF
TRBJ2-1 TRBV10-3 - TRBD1 TGTGCCACCGGGACAGATTGGGAGCAGTTCTTC CATGTDWEQFF
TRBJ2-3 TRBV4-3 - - TGCGCCAGCAGCCAAGTGTTTGGGGCCATGGGGACAGATACGCAGTATTTT CASSQVFGAMGTDTQYF
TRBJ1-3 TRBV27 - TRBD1 TGTGCCAGCAGCCGGACAGGGTTTGGAAACACCATATATTTT CASSRTGFGNTIYF
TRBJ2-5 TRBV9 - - TGTGCCAGCAGCGTATCTCGCAACCCCGGAGGGCCAGAGACCCAGTACTTC CASSVSRNPGGPETQYF
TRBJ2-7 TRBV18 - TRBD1 TGTGCCAGCTCACCAGACAGGGGCGGGTTTGGGGAGCAGTACTTC CASSPDRGGFGEQYF
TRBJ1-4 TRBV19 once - TGTGCCAGTAGTTCCTTGGCGGGGCGTAATGAAAAACTGTTTTTT CASSSLAGRNEKLFF
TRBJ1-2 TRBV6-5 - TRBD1 TGTGCCAGCAGCAACCGGGACAGGGTCGGCTACACCTTC CASSNRDRVGYTF
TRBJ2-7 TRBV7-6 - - TGTGCCAGCAGCTTAACCTCTCCGGGCGAGCAGTACTTC CASSLTSPGEQYF
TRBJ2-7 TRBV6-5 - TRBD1 TGTGCCAGCAGTTACTCAGGGACAGGAGTGTACGAGCAGTACTTC CASSYSGTGVYEQYF
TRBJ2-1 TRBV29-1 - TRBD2 TGCAGCGTTGAGGCTAGCGGGGAGGGCTATGAGCAGTTCTTC CSVEASGEGYEQFF
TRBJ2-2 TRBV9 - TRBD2 TGTGCCAGCGGCGCGGGGGGAGGCACCGGGGAGCTGTTTTTT CASGAGGGTGELFF
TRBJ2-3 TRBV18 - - TGTGCCAGCTCACCACAGAGCGGGAGCACAGATACGCAGTATTTT CASSPQSGSTDTQYF
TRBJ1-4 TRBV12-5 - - TGTGCTAGTGGTTCCCCCGGGGGGAATGAAAAACTGTTTTTT CASGSPGGNEKLFF
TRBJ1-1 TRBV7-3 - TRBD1 TGTGCCAGCAGCCTTGACAGGGAAACTGAAGCTTTCTTT CASSLDRETEAFF